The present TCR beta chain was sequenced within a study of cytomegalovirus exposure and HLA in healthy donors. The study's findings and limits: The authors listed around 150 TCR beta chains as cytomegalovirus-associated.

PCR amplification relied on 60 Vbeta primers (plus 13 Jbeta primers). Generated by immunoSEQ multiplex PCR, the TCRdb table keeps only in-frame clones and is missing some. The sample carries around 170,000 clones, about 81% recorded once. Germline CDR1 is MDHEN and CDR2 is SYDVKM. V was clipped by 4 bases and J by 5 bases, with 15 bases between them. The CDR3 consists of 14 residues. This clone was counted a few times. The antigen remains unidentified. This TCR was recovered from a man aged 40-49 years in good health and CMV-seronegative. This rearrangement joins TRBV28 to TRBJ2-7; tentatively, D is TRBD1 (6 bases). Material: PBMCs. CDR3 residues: CASSSAGTNDEQYF. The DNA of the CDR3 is TGTGCCAGCAGTTCGGCCGGGACAAACGACGAGCAGTACTTC.